Each of the 3 T cell receptor beta chains below was sequenced from the same sample in a study of cytomegalovirus exposure and HLA in healthy donors. A multiplex PCR was run with 60 Vbeta primers and 13 Jbeta primers. The method was immunoSEQ multiplex PCR; TCRdb's version includes in-frame clones alone and lacks a portion of them. The sample records fewer than 200,000 clones, approximately 81% being singletons. The sample comprised PBMCs. Receptors originate from a woman aged 18-35 years in good health and CMV-seronegative.

The chain carries TRBV5-6 and TRBJ1-5, with TRBD1 as a possible D gene (6 bases). V was clipped by 2 bases and J by 0 bases, with 12 bases between them. From germline, CDR1 is SGHDT and CDR2 YYEEEE. The CDR3 consists of 16 residues. The CDR3 here is CASSFRQENSNQPQHF. In DNA form, the CDR3 reads TGTGCCAGCAGCTTCCGACAGGAAAATAGCAATCAGCCCCAGCATTTT. The full variable domain, rest sourced from reference TRBV5-6 and TRBJ1-5, is DAGVTQSPTHLIKTRGQQVTLRCSPKSGHDTVSWYQQALGQGPQFIFQYYEEEERQRGNFPDRFSGHQFPNYSSELNVNALLLGDSALYLCASSFRQENSNQPQHFGDGTRLSIL.

This clone was seen just once. The rearrangement joins TRBV6-1 to TRBJ2-5, with D possibly being TRBD2 (6 bases). Germline V gives CDR1 MNHNS, CDR2 SASEGT. The ends were cut back, 2 bases at V and 5 bases at J, with 18 bases in the middle. The CDR3 spans 16 residues. The CDR3 coding sequence is TGTGCCAGCAGTGAACGCGGGGTGGGGAGTCGGGAGACCCAGTACTTC. Amino acids: CASSERGVGSRETQYF.

The chain recombines TRBV5-1 with TRBJ1-1; weak D call: TRBD1 (5 bases). The V end lost 0 bases, the J end lost 4 bases, and 16 bases lay between the germline ends. CDR3 size: 16 residues. CDR1 SGHRS and CDR2 YFSETQ come from the germline V gene. The CDR3 bases are TGCGCCAGCAGCTTGGCCGGGGGAGGGATCGGCACTGAAGCTTTCTTT. Translating gives CASSLAGGGIGTEAFF.